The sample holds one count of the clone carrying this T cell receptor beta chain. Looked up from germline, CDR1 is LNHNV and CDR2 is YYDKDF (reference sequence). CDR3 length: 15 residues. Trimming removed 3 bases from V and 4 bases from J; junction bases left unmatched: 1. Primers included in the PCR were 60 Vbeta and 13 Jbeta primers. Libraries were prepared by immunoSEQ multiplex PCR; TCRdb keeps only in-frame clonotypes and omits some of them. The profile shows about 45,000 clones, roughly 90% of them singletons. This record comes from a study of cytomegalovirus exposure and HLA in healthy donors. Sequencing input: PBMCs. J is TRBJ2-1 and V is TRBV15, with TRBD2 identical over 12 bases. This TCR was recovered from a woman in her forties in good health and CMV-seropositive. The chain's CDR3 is CATSRTSGGYNEQFF. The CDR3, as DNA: TGTGCCACCAGCAGGACTAGCGGGGGTTACAATGAGCAGTTCTTC.